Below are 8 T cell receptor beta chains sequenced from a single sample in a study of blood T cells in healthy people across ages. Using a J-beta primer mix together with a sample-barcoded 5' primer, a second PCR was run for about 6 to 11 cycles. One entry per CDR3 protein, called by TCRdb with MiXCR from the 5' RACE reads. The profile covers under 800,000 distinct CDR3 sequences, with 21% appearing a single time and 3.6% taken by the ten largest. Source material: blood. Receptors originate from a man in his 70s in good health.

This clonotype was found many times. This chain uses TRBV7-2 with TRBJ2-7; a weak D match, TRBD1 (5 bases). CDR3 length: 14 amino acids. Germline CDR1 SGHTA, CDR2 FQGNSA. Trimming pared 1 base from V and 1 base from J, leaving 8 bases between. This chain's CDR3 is CASSLDRQSYEQYF. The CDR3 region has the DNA TGTGCCAGCAGCTTAGACAGGCAGTCCTACGAGCAGTACTTC.

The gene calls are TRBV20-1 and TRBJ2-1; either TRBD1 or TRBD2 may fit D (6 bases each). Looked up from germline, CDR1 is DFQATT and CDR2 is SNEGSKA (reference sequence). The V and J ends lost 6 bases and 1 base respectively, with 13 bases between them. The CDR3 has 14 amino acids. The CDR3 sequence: CSAQRGVSYNEQFF. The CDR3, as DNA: TGCAGTGCGCAAAGGGGGGTGTCCTACAATGAGCAGTTCTTC.

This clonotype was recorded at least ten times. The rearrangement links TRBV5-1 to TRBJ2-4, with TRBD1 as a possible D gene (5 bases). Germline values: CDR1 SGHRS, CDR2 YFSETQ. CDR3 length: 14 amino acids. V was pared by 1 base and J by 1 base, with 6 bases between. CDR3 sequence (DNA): TGCGCCAGCAGCTTGCAGGGCGCCAAAAACATTCAGTACTTC. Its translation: CASSLQGAKNIQYF.

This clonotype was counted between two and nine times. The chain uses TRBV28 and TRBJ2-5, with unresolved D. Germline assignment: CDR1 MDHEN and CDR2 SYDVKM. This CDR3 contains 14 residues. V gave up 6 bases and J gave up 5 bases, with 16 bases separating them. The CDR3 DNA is TGTGCCAGCAGGCAACCAGCCTTCCGGGAGACCCAGTACTTC. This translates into CASRQPAFRETQYF.

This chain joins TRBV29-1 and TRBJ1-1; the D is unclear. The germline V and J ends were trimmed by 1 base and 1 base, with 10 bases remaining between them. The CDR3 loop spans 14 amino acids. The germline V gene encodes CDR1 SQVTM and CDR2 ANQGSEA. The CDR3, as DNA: TGCAGCGTTGAAGCCGGCAGAGGGAACACTGAAGCTTTCTTT. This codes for CSVEAGRGNTEAFF.

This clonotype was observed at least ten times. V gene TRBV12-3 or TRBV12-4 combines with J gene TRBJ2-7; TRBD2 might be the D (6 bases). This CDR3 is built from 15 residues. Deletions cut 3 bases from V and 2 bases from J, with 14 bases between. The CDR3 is CASSFSGRGTYEQYF. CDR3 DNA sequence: TGTGCCAGCAGTTTTAGTGGACGGGGGACCTACGAGCAGTACTTC.

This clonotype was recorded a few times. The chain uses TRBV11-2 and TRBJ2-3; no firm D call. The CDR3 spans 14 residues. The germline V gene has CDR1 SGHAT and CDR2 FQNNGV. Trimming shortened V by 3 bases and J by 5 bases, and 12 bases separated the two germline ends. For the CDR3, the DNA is TGTGCCAGCAGCTTGGGCCGTACACAAGATACGCAGTATTTT. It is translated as CASSLGRTQDTQYF.

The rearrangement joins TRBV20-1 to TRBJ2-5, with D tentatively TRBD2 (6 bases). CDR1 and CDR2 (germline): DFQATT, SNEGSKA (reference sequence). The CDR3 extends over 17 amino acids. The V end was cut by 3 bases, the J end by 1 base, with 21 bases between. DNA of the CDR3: TGCAGTGCTAGTAAAAGTAAAAGTAGCGGTATCCAAGAGACCCAGTACTTC. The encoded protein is CSASKSKSSGIQETQYF.